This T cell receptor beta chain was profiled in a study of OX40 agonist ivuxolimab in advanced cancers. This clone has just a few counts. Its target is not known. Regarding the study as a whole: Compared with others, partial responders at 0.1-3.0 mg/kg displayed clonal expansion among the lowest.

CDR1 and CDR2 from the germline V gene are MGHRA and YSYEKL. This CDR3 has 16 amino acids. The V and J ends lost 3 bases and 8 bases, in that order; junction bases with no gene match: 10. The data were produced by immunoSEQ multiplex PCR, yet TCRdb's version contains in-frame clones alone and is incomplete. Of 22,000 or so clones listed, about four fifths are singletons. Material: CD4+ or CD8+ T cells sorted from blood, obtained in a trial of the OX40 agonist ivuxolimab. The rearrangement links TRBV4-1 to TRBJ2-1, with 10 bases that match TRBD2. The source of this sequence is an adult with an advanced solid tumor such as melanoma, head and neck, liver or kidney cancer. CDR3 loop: CASSHVGTSALHEQFF. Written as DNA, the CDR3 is TGCGCCAGCAGCCATGTCGGGACTAGCGCCTTACATGAGCAGTTCTTC.